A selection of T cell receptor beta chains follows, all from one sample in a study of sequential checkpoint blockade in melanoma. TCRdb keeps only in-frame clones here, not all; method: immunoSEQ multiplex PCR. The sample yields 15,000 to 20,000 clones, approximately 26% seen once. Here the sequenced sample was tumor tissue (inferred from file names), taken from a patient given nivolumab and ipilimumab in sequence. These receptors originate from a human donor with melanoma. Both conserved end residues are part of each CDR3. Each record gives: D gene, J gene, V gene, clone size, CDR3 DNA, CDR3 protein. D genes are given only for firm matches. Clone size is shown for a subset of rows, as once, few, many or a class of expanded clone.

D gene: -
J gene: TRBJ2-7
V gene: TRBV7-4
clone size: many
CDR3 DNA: TGTGCCAGCAGCTTACCGGGGGAGGACGAGCAGTACTTC
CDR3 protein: CASSLPGEDEQYF

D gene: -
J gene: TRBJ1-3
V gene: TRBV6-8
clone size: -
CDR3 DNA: TGTGCCAGCAGTTACCTGGAATCTGGAAACACCATATATTTT
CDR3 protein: CASSYLESGNTIYF

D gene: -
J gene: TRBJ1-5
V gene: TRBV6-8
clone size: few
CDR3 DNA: TGTGCCAGCTCACCCCCGGGGAAGGGGGGTGGGCAGCCCCAGCATTTT
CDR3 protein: CASSPPGKGGGQPQHF

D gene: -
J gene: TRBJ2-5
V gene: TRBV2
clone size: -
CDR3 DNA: TGTGCCAGCAGTTGGGACGGGCAAGAGACCCAGTACTTC
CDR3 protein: CASSWDGQETQYF

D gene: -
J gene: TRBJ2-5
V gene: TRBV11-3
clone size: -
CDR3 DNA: TGTGCCAGCAGCTCGGAACAGGGGAGGATTTTCAACCCAAGGGAGACCCAGTACTTC
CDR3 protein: CASSSEQGRIFNPRETQYF

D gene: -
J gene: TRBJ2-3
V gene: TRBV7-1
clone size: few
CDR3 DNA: TGTGCCAGCAGCCCAGTTACTCGGGATACGCAGTATTTT
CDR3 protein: CASSPVTRDTQYF

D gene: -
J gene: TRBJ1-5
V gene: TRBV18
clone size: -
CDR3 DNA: TGTGCCAGCTCCAGGGGATTTAATAATCAGCCCCAGCATTTT
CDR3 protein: CASSRGFNNQPQHF

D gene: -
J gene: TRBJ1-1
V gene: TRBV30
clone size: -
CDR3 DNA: TGTGCCTGGAGTCCTCAAGGGTTGACTGAAGCTTTCTTT
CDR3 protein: CAWSPQGLTEAFF

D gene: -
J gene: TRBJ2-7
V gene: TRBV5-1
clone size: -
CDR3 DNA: TGCGCCAGCGGGTTCCCTCCGGGTGGGGACACCCAGCAGTACTTC
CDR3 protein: CASGFPPGGDTQQYF

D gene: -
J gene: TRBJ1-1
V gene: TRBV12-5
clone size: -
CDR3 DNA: TGTGCTAGTGGTTTGCCCACAAGCGAAGCTTTCTTT
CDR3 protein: CASGLPTSEAFF

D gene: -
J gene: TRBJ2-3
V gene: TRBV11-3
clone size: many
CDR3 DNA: TGTGCCAGCAGCTCCGCCGGCCTTACCACAGATACGCAGTATTTT
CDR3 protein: CASSSAGLTTDTQYF

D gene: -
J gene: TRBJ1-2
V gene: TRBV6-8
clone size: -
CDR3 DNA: TGTGCCGCCGGGAAGGGGGGGAACTATGGCTACACCTTC
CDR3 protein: CAAGKGGNYGYTF

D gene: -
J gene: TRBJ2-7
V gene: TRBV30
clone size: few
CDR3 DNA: TGTGCCTGGACCCGGACAGGAGGGGGTTACGAGCAGTACTTC
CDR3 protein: CAWTRTGGGYEQYF

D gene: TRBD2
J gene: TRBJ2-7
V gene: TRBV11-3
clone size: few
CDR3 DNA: TGTGCCAGCAGCTTGGAGGTAGCGGGGGGGATCTACGAGCAGTACTTC
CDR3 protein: CASSLEVAGGIYEQYF

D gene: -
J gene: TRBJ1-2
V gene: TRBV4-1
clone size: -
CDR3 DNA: TGCGCCAGCAGCCAAGCCTTGACACCCGGGGGCTATGGCTACACCTTC
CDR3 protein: CASSQALTPGGYGYTF

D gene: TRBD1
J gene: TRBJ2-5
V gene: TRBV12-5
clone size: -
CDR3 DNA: TGTGCTAGTGGTTTGGGACAGGGAGAGACCCAGTACTTC
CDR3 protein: CASGLGQGETQYF

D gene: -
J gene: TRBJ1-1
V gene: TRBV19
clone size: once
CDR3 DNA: TGTGCCAGTAGTGCGGTGGGGACTGAAGCTTTCTTT
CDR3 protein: CASSAVGTEAFF

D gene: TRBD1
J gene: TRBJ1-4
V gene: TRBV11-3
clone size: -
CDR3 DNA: TGTGCCAGCAGCTCGGACAGGGGCTCCGTAAAACTGTTTTTT
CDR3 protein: CASSSDRGSVKLFF

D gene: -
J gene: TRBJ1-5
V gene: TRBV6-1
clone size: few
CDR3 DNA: TGTGCCAGCAGTGAAGGGCCATGGCAGCCCCAGCATTTT
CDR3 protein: CASSEGPWQPQHF

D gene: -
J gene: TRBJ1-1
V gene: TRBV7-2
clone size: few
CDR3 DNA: TGTGCCAGCAGCTTACGACAGGACACTGAAGCTTTCTTT
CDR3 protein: CASSLRQDTEAFF

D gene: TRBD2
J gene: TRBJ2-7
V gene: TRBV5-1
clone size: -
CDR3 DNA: TGCGCCAGCAGAGAGGTAAGCGGGAATCTCTACGAGCAGTACTTC
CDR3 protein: CASREVSGNLYEQYF

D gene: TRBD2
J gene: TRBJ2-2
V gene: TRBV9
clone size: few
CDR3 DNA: TGTGCCAGCAGCATACTAGCGGACACCGGGGAGCTGTTTTTT
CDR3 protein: CASSILADTGELFF

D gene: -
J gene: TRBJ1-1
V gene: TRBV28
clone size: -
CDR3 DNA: TGTGCCAGCAGGCCAGGGCGTCGGACTGAAGCTTTCTTT
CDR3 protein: CASRPGRRTEAFF

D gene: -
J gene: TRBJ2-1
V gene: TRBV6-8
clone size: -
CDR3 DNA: TGTGCCAGCACTCAAAACCTACCGGGTCTAGCCTACAATGAGCAGTTCTTC
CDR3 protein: CASTQNLPGLAYNEQFF

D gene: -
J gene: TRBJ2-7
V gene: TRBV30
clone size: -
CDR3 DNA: TGTGCTGCGAAAGAGGGACTTCAGGGCTCCTACGAGCAGTACTTC
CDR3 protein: CAAKEGLQGSYEQYF

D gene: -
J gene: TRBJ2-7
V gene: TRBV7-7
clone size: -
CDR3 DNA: TGTGCCAGCAGCTTGGTTTCAGGCGGGGCTCAGAGCTACGAGCAGTACTTC
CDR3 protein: CASSLVSGGAQSYEQYF

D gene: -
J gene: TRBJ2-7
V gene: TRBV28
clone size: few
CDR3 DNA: TGTGCCAGCAGTTTTTTAACTCCCCGGAGCTCCTACGAGCAGTACTTC
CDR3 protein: CASSFLTPRSSYEQYF

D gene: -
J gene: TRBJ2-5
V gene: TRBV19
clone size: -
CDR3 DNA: TGTGCCAGTAGGACGTCCGGCTCCGGGCGGGGGACCCAGTACTTC
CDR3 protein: CASRTSGSGRGTQYF

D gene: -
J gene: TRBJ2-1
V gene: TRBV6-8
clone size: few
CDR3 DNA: TGTGCCAGCAGTTACGAGGGTTACAATGAGCAGTTCTTC
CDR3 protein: CASSYEGYNEQFF

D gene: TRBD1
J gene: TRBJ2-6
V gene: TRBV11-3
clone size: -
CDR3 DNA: TGTGCCAGCAGCTTATTCGGGACAGCGTTGGCTGGGGCCAACGTCCTGACTTTC
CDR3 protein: CASSLFGTALAGANVLTF

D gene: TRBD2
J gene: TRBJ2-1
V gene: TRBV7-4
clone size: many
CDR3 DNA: TGTGCCAGCAGATTAACGGCTAGCGGGAGGGGGAATGAGCAGTTCTTC
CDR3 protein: CASRLTASGRGNEQFF

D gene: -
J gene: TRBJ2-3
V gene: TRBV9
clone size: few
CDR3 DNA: TGTGCCAGCAGCGCTGATACAGATACGCAGTATTTT
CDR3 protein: CASSADTDTQYF

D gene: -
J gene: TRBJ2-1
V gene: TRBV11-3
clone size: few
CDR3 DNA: TGTGCCAGCAGCTTAGTGGGGATCCTTACAGTCAATGAGCAGTTCTTC
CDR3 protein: CASSLVGILTVNEQFF

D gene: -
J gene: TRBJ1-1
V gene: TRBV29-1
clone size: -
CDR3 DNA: TGCAGCGTTGTAACAGGAAACACTGAAGCTTTCTTT
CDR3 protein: CSVVTGNTEAFF

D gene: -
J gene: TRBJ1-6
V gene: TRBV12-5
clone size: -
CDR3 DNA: TGTGCTAGTGGTTTGGTACAGGGTAATTCACCCCTCCACTTT
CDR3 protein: CASGLVQGNSPLHF

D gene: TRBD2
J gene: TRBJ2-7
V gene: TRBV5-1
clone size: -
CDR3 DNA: TGCGCCAGCAGGGAGAGAGGTTCGGGAGGCGAGCAGTACTTC
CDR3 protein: CASRERGSGGEQYF